These 5 T cell receptor beta chains came from one sample sequenced in a study of cytomegalovirus exposure and HLA in healthy donors. Vbeta (60) and Jbeta (13) primers were used in the PCR. The data were produced by immunoSEQ multiplex PCR, yet TCRdb's version contains in-frame clones alone and is incomplete. This sample yields approximately 300,000 clones, of which under 90% are seen a single time; around 0.33% belongs to the top ten. The specimen sequenced was PBMCs. These receptors all stem from a girl aged 2-10 years in good health and CMV-seronegative.

V usage is TRBV29-1 and J usage is TRBJ2-5; 10 bases agree with TRBD1. The end of the DNA aligns better with TRBJ2-7, so the J call may be wrong. The CDR3 is 13 amino acids. CDR1 and CDR2 (germline): SQVTM, ANQGSEA. The CDR3 is CSVVGQGFGEQYF. CDR3 DNA sequence: TGCAGCGTTGTGGGACAGGGGTTTGGCGAGCAGTACTTC.

V is TRBV20-1 and J is TRBJ2-5; D not certain. Trimming pared 6 bases from V and 3 bases from J, leaving 5 bases between. The CDR3 is made up of 10 amino acids. Germline CDR1 is DFQATT and CDR2 is SNEGSKA (reference sequence). This CDR3 reads CSATEETQYF. The CDR3 DNA reads TGCAGTGCCACGGAAGAGACCCAGTACTTC.

The J gene is TRBJ1-1, the V gene TRBV5-6, with 9 bases identical to TRBD1. The CDR3 has 15 residues. Germline V gives CDR1 SGHDT, CDR2 YYEEEE. The V segment lost 0 bases and the J segment 1 base; nucleotides outside the gene matches: 1. The CDR3 sequence: CASSLGDRANTEAFF. The CDR3, as DNA: TGTGCCAGCAGCTTGGGGGACAGGGCGAACACTGAAGCTTTCTTT.

The genes are TRBV11-1 and TRBJ1-1; TRBD1 matches at 7 bases. CDR1 and CDR2 from the germline V gene are SGHAT and FQDESV (reference sequence). The junction had 8 bases not matched to a gene; V was cut back by 4 bases and J by 0 bases. This CDR3 spans 16 amino acids. This chain's CDR3 is CASSSRRQGVNTEAFF. CDR3 coding DNA: TGTGCCAGCAGCTCCCGCCGGCAGGGGGTGAACACTGAAGCTTTCTTT.

The V call is TRBV30, the J call TRBJ2-3; 11 nucleotides match TRBD2. Trimming took 6 bases from V and 6 from J; bases not matched to a gene: 5. Germline CDR1 GTSNPN, CDR2 SVGIG (reference sequence). The CDR3 sequence is 13 residues long. The CDR3 region is CACNSGGGDTQYF. As DNA, the CDR3 is TGTGCCTGTAATAGCGGGGGGGGCGATACGCAGTATTTT.